This TCR beta chain comes out of a study of blood T cell repertoires in COVID-19. For the study at large: There were acute and convalescent COVID-19 samples, and they came from the United States, Italy and Spain. T cells, B-cell-depleted T cells, or PBMCs supplied cDNA or gDNA.

Source study methods: Nucleated cell counts were estimated from reference gene primer amplification. The method was immunoSEQ multiplex PCR; TCRdb's version includes in-frame clones alone and lacks a portion of them. V, J and clone size derive from that table, while D and trimming were established from the DNA sequence. The repertoire holds approximately 130,000 clones, with about four fifths as singletons. Germline V CDR1 and CDR2: KGHSH, LQKENI. Trimming left V 2 bases short and J 0 bases short, with 14 bases between. The CDR3 is 17 amino acids. This TCR came from a man older than 75 with active or convalescent COVID-19. The chain employs TRBV18 and TRBJ1-5, with a tentative D call TRBD1 (5 bases). The sequencing input was peripheral blood. The DNA of the CDR3 is TGTGCCAGCTCACCAATGGGGGGGACCTTTAGCAATCAGCCCCAGCATTTT. It specifies CASSPMGGTFSNQPQHF.